Shown below are 21 T cell receptor beta chains from a single sample sequenced in a study of OX40 agonist ivuxolimab in advanced cancers. Clones were read by immunoSEQ multiplex PCR, and TCRdb kept only the in-frame ones, dropping some. In the table there are more than 60,000 clones, approximately 85% of which are singletons. The sequenced sample was CD4+ or CD8+ T cells sorted from blood, obtained in a trial of the OX40 agonist ivuxolimab. These receptors were collected from an adult with an advanced solid tumor such as melanoma, head and neck, liver or kidney cancer.

V usage is TRBV18 and J usage is TRBJ1-6; maybe TRBD1 (5 bases). The germline V gene has CDR1 KGHSH and CDR2 LQKENI. The CDR3 sequence is 17 residues long. The ends were cut back, 2 bases at V and 6 bases at J, with 17 bases in the middle. This chain's CDR3 is CASSPWGGSDSNSPLHF. The CDR3 coding sequence is TGTGCCAGCTCACCATGGGGCGGGTCCGACTCTAATTCACCCCTCCACTTT.

This clone has just a few counts. The chain carries TRBV6-5 and TRBJ1-5, with D possibly matching TRBD1 (5 bases). V dropped 2 bases and J dropped 2 bases, with 10 bases sitting between them. This CDR3 region has 15 residues. Per the germline V gene, CDR1 is MNHEY and CDR2 is SVGAGI. CDR3 residues: CASSYGTGGNQPQHF. CDR3 nucleotides: TGTGCCAGCAGTTACGGGACCGGCGGCAATCAGCCCCAGCATTTT.

This clone was recorded only once. V is TRBV4-1 and J is TRBJ1-5; D might be TRBD1 (6 bases). The CDR3 runs 17 residues. From germline, CDR1 is MGHRA and CDR2 YSYEKL. Trimming cost V 4 bases and J 7 bases, with 23 bases left between them. The CDR3 loop reads CASSRVYGGRVGQPQHF. CDR3 bases: TGCGCCAGCAGCCGCGTTTATGGGGGGCGGGTAGGGCAGCCCCAGCATTTT.

The gene calls are TRBV9 and TRBJ2-2; 8 bases align to TRBD2. CDR1 and CDR2 (germline): SGDLS, YYNGEE. The trim removed 1 base at V and 3 bases at J, leaving 5 bases unmatched. CDR3 size: 16 residues. For the CDR3, the DNA is TGTGCCAGCAGCGTATCGAGCGGGGGTTACACCGGGGAGCTGTTTTTT. Its protein product is CASSVSSGGYTGELFF.

The J gene is TRBJ2-3, the V gene TRBV4-2; D is unclear. Germline V CDR1 and CDR2: LGHNA, YNFKEQ. The CDR3 is 14 residues long. The ends were cut back, 0 bases at V and 4 bases at J, with 8 bases in the middle. The CDR3 here is CASSQDYRPDTQYF. The CDR3 nucleotides read TGTGCCAGCAGCCAAGATTATAGGCCAGATACGCAGTATTTT.

The chain uses TRBV21-1 and TRBJ1-2. TRBV21-1 is an annotated pseudogene. This CDR3 comprises 15 residues. CDR3 residues: CASSPRVGTNYGYTF. In DNA, the CDR3 is TGTGCCAGCAGCCCTAGGGTAGGTACCAACTATGGCTACACCTTC.

A note on this clone: One junction end does not reproduce the germline sequence, and a read error may be involved. CDR3 amino acids: CASRSGSTFDF. CDR3 DNA: TGTGCCAGCAGATCAGGGTCCACTTTCGACTTC. The chain links TRBV6-1 to TRBJ2-5, with a possible D match to TRBD1 (5 bases). Germline V gives CDR1 MNHNS, CDR2 SASEGT. The CDR3 has 11 amino acids.

This chain connects TRBV18 to TRBJ1-1; a possible D gene is TRBD1 (5 bases). This CDR3 is 15 amino acids long. Trimming removed 2 bases from V and 6 bases from J, with 16 bases in between. Germline assignment: CDR1 KGHSH and CDR2 LQKENI. The CDR3, as DNA: TGTGCCAGCTCACCAATTCAGGGATCGGGGGCTGAAGCTTTCTTT. Translation: CASSPIQGSGAEAFF.

V usage is TRBV5-6 and J usage is TRBJ2-7; D call uncertain. Trimming pared 5 bases from V and 3 bases from J, leaving 15 bases between. The CDR3 has 14 residues. In germline, CDR1 is SGHDT, CDR2 YYEEEE. The CDR3 sequence: CASSPDGPFYEQYF. The CDR3 nucleotides read TGTGCCAGCAGTCCCGATGGACCTTTCTACGAGCAGTACTTC.

The chain uses TRBV7-9 and TRBJ1-4, with 10 bases fitting TRBD1. CDR1 and CDR2 from the germline V gene are SEHNR and FQNEAQ (reference sequence). This CDR3 has 15 amino acids. V lost 5 bases, J lost 6 bases, and 6 bases stayed unmatched. The CDR3 nucleotides are TGTGCCAGCAGCCTCACCGGGACAGGGGATGAAAAACTGTTTTTT. Amino acid sequence: CASSLTGTGDEKLFF.

The rearrangement uses TRBV11-1 and TRBJ2-1; 9 nucleotides line up with TRBD1. The CDR3 runs to 15 residues. J gave up 1 base and V 7 bases, and 5 bases lay outside the gene matches. Germline V gene sequence: CDR1 SGHAT, CDR2 FQDESV (reference sequence). The CDR3 reads CASTPTGGSYNEQFF. Written as DNA, the CDR3 is TGTGCCAGCACGCCGACAGGGGGGTCCTACAATGAGCAGTTCTTC.

This chain connects TRBV6-6 to TRBJ1-2, with a tentative D call TRBD1 (5 bases). Trimming stripped 6 bases from V and 4 bases from J, with 15 bases between. The CDR3 consists of 14 residues. Germline V lookup: CDR1 MNHNY, CDR2 SVGAGI (reference sequence). CDR3 bases: TGTGCCAGCAGATCACCGGGACGGCTCTATGGCTACACCTTC. Protein product: CASRSPGRLYGYTF.

This clone occurred a few times. V is TRBV10-2 and J is TRBJ1-2, with D maybe TRBD1 (5 bases). Trimming took 2 bases from V and 7 from J, leaving 14 bases between them. The CDR3 loop spans 14 amino acids. The germline V gene encodes CDR1 WSHSY and CDR2 SAAADI. CDR3 nucleotides: TGCGCCAGCAGTGAGATAGGGACCAGGGTTGGCTACACCTTC. Its protein product is CASSEIGTRVGYTF.

The chain is built from TRBV9 and TRBJ2-5; D remains unclear. The last part of the DNA fits TRBJ2-7 better; the J call may be wrong. From germline, CDR1 is SGDLS and CDR2 YYNGEE. The CDR3 is 15 residues long. CDR3 loop: CASSVDGRFENEQYF. CDR3 nucleotide sequence: TGTGCCAGCAGCGTAGACGGGCGATTCGAAAACGAGCAGTACTTC.

The chain uses TRBV7-2 and TRBJ2-3; possibly TRBD1 for D (5 bases). The CDR3 totals 15 residues. Germline CDR1 reads SGHTA; CDR2 reads FQGNSA. V was cut by 2 bases and J by 4 bases, with 13 bases left in between. In DNA, the CDR3 is TGTGCCAGCAGCTTATTTCAGGGTACCGCAGATACGCAGTATTTT. Its protein is CASSLFQGTADTQYF.

The CDR3 loop reads CASSQVGGNTATEAFF. As DNA, the CDR3 is TGTGCCAGCAGCCAAGTTGGTGGCAACACGGCCACTGAAGCTTTCTTT. This chain uses TRBV14 with TRBJ1-1; D is ambiguous. V shed 1 base and J shed 4 bases, with 16 bases lying between them. Germline CDR1 is SGHDN and CDR2 is FVKESK. The CDR3 sequence is 16 residues long.

The chain has TRBV6-5 and TRBJ2-7; perhaps TRBD2 as D (6 bases). Trimming shortened V by 4 bases and J by 6 bases, and 19 bases separated the two germline ends. Germline V gives CDR1 MNHEY, CDR2 SVGAGI. This CDR3 contains 15 residues. CDR3 sequence (DNA): TGTGCCAGCAGTTTGTTGGTGGCGGGGACGGGCGAGCAGTACTTC. Translating gives CASSLLVAGTGEQYF.

The genes are TRBV7-2 and TRBJ2-2, with D unclear. The CDR3 spans 13 residues. V was trimmed by 6 bases and J by 3 bases, leaving 8 bases between them. Germline values: CDR1 SGHTA, CDR2 FQGNSA. For the CDR3, the DNA is TGTGCCAGCAGTCAATCATACACCGGGGAGCTGTTTTTT. It specifies CASSQSYTGELFF.

This rearrangement joins TRBV11-2 to TRBJ2-5; D gene unclear. The V gene lost 5 bases and the J gene lost 2 bases, with 18 bases spanning the gap. This CDR3 is built from 16 residues. Germline V lookup: CDR1 SGHAT, CDR2 FQNNGV. DNA for the CDR3: TGTGCCAGCAGCCCATCGGCCGGGTCAGCTCAAGAGACCCAGTACTTC. Translating it yields CASSPSAGSAQETQYF.

This chain links TRBV30 with TRBJ1-2; 11 nucleotides agree with TRBD1. CDR1 and CDR2 (germline): GTSNPN, SVGIG (reference sequence). J lost 6 bases, V lost 1 base, and 1 base had no gene match. This CDR3 is 13 amino acids long. The CDR3: CAWSGTGGDGYTF. The CDR3 coding sequence is TGTGCCTGGAGTGGGACAGGGGGCGATGGCTACACCTTC. Full variable domain (rest looked up from reference TRBV30 and TRBJ1-2): SQTIHQWPATLVQPVGSPLSLECTVEGTSNPNLYWYRQAAGRGLQLLFYSVGIGQISSEVPQNLSASRPQDRQFILSSKKLLLSDSGFYLCAWSGTGGDGYTFGSGTRLTVV.

In its sample, this clone was seen once. V is TRBV19 and J is TRBJ2-1, with D maybe TRBD1 (8 bases). Germline lookup yields CDR1 LNHDA and CDR2 SQIVND (reference sequence). The CDR3 is 14 amino acids. Between the trimmed V and J ends, which lost 5 bases and 14 bases, there was a span of 22 bases. The CDR3 region is CASSDTGGGIGKFF. The CDR3 nucleotides read TGTGCCAGTAGTGATACAGGGGGGGGTATCGGAAAGTTCTTC.